Listed here are 29 T cell receptor beta chains from one sample, sequenced in a study of T cell responses to AZD1222 COVID-19 vaccine (dated by TCRdb to the early 2020s). The time point label here, explained by the study, means: baseline before first vaccination. Library generation was performed with the immunoSEQ multiplex PCR assay. TCRdb carries this immuneACCESS record with in-frame sequences only. Its versions omit some clonotypes, under half of them owing to an unresolved V gene in the studies checked, with the rest unexplained. This sample is represented by roughly 97,000 clones; 88% of them were singletons. Around 8.7% of the sample is in the top ten clones. Specimen: peripheral blood, collected on day 0 of AZD1222 vaccination. The receptors stem from an adult in good health.

The V and J genes are TRBV28 and TRBJ1-2, with D possibly matching TRBD1 (6 bases). The germline V gene has CDR1 MDHEN and CDR2 SYDVKM. The CDR3 extends over 14 amino acids. Trimming removed 4 bases at V and 4 bases at J, with 13 bases between. CDR3 nucleotide sequence: TGTGCCAGCAGTTCCCCGGGGGCCCGCTATGGCTACACCTTC. Its translation is CASSSPGARYGYTF.

The J gene is TRBJ2-2, the V gene TRBV6-5, with no clear D. CDR1 is MNHEY and CDR2 is SVGAGI in the germline V gene. V gave up 2 bases and J gave up 6 bases, with 13 bases separating them. This CDR3 contains 15 residues. The CDR3 nucleotides are TGTGCCAGCAGTTACGAGTCCTTGATCGCCGGGGAGCTGTTTTTT. Translated: CASSYESLIAGELFF.

The V and J genes are TRBV9 and TRBJ2-3; D possibly corresponds to TRBD2 (6 bases). The CDR3 sequence is 14 residues long. Trimming took off 2 bases at V and 5 bases at J, with 12 bases between the two ends. CDR1 and CDR2 from the germline V gene are SGDLS and YYNGEE. CDR3 bases: TGTGCCAGCAGCGTCAACTACGGGGGAGATACGCAGTATTTT. Translating it yields CASSVNYGGDTQYF.

The J gene is TRBJ2-2, the V gene TRBV27; 14 bases are shared with TRBD2. CDR1 is MNHEY and CDR2 is SMNVEV in the germline V gene (reference sequence). CDR3 length: 17 residues. V gave up 6 bases and J gave up 1 base; unmatched junction bases: 4. The DNA for the CDR3 is TGTGCCAGCAGGCCCGGACTAGCGGGAGGGAACACCGGGGAGCTGTTTTTT. Translating gives CASRPGLAGGNTGELFF.

V gene TRBV11-1 combines with J gene TRBJ2-2, with D maybe TRBD1 (5 bases). The CDR3 is 12 amino acids. V shed 5 bases and J shed 6 bases, with 7 bases lying between them. Germline CDR1 SGHAT, CDR2 FQDESV (reference sequence). CDR3 amino acids: CASSLTAGELFF. In DNA, the CDR3 is TGTGCCAGCAGCCTGACAGCCGGGGAGCTGTTTTTT.

The sample holds one count of this clone. The CDR3 loop is CSGQPYRALASTDTQYF. CDR3 nucleotides: TGCAGCGGCCAGCCCTACAGGGCACTGGCGAGCACAGATACGCAGTATTTT. J is TRBJ2-3 and V is TRBV29-1; a weak D match, TRBD1 (6 bases). The CDR3 consists of 17 residues. CDR1 and CDR2 from the germline V gene are SQVTM and ANQGSEA. Trimming left V 7 bases short and J 0 bases short, with 23 bases between.

This chain connects TRBV28 to TRBJ2-7; D is ambiguous. The CDR3 sequence is 13 residues long. Trimming removed 3 bases from V and 3 bases from J, with 9 bases in between. Germline values: CDR1 MDHEN, CDR2 SYDVKM. CDR3 bases: TGTGCCAGCAGTTTGGACGGGTACTACGAGCAGTACTTC. Translating gives CASSLDGYYEQYF.

The chain couples TRBV7-6 to TRBJ2-5; a possible D gene is TRBD2 (5 bases). This CDR3 contains 13 residues. Trimming removed 5 bases from V and 6 bases from J, with 13 bases in between. Germline assignment: CDR1 SGHVS and CDR2 FNYEAQ. DNA for the CDR3: TGTGCCAGCAGCGGGATCGGGGTTAAGACCCAGTACTTC. This encodes CASSGIGVKTQYF.

The chain uses TRBV5-6 and TRBJ1-5; tentatively, D is TRBD1 (5 bases). Germline V gene sequence: CDR1 SGHDT, CDR2 YYEEEE. V lost 0 bases to trimming and J lost 5 bases, with 12 bases between them. CDR3 size: 15 residues. CDR3 region: CASSLGGRDYQPQHF. The CDR3 DNA sequence: TGTGCCAGCAGCTTGGGAGGCAGGGACTATCAGCCCCAGCATTTT. Variable domain in full (rest from reference TRBV5-6 and TRBJ1-5): DAGVTQSPTHLIKTRGQQVTLRCSPKSGHDTVSWYQQALGQGPQFIFQYYEEEERQRGNFPDRFSGHQFPNYSSELNVNALLLGDSALYLCASSLGGRDYQPQHFGDGTRLSIL.

The chain employs TRBV28 and TRBJ2-5, with 10 positions matching TRBD1. Germline lookup yields CDR1 MDHEN and CDR2 SYDVKM. Germline trimming cut 8 bases from V and 5 bases from J; bases unmatched to any gene: 14. The CDR3 runs 16 residues. The CDR3 region is CASSHGGQGRQETQYF. CDR3 sequence (DNA): TGTGCCAGCTCCCACGGGGGACAGGGGAGACAGGAGACCCAGTACTTC.

The chain links TRBV10-3 to TRBJ2-3; 9 bases fit TRBD1. V lost 9 bases, J lost 1 base, and 5 bases stayed unmatched. The V gene's germline CDR1 is ENHRY and CDR2 SYGVKD. This CDR3 is 14 amino acids long. CDR3 bases: TGTGCCATAGGTCGGACAGGGGGCACAGATACGCAGTATTTT. Translation: CAIGRTGGTDTQYF.

This chain joins TRBV4-2 and TRBJ2-3; 9 bases are shared with TRBD2. Germline-derived CDR1 and CDR2 are LGHNA and YNFKEQ. Unmatched junction bases numbered 15, after V lost 4 bases and J lost 4 bases. This CDR3 has 18 residues. CDR3 nucleotides: TGTGCCAGCAGCCCGGATGCGGCGGGAGGGGGAGGCGCAGATACGCAGTATTTT. This translates into CASSPDAAGGGGADTQYF.

The chain recombines TRBV6-1 with TRBJ2-2, with a tentative D call TRBD2 (5 bases). The CDR3 totals 16 residues. CDR1 MNHNS and CDR2 SASEGT come from the germline V gene. The V end was cut by 2 bases, the J end by 0 bases, with 10 bases between. The CDR3 sequence is CASSELGSANTGELFF. CDR3 DNA sequence: TGTGCCAGCAGTGAACTCGGTAGCGCGAACACCGGGGAGCTGTTTTTT.

This chain connects TRBV6-5 to TRBJ2-2; D is ambiguous. Germline V gene data show CDR1 as MNHEY and CDR2 as SVGAGI. The V gene lost 2 bases and the J gene lost 8 bases, with 9 bases spanning the gap. This CDR3 comprises 13 residues. CDR3 residues: CASSYRSPGELFF. The CDR3 coding sequence is TGTGCCAGCAGTTACAGGTCTCCTGGGGAGCTGTTTTTT.

CDR3: CASSQEGGAGANVLTF. In nucleotides, the CDR3 is TGCGCCAGCAGCCAAGAAGGGGGCGCTGGGGCCAACGTCCTGACTTTC. The chain is built from TRBV4-3 and TRBJ2-6, with 7 bases fitting TRBD1. V shed 0 bases, J shed 2 bases, and the junction held 1 base outside the gene matches. CDR3 size: 16 residues. In germline, CDR1 is LGHNA, CDR2 YSLEER.

The chain is built from TRBV19 and TRBJ1-4; D gene uncertain. V shed 4 bases and J shed 0 bases, with 9 bases lying between them. Germline values: CDR1 LNHDA, CDR2 SQIVND (reference sequence). This CDR3 spans 15 amino acids. CDR3 nucleotide sequence: TGTGCCAGTAGTACCAGGTTTTCAACTAATGAAAAACTGTTTTTT. This codes for CASSTRFSTNEKLFF.

The chain has TRBV13 and TRBJ1-5; 11 bases match TRBD1. CDR1 is PRHDT and CDR2 is FYEKMQ in the germline V gene (reference sequence). The CDR3 is 16 amino acids. The V segment lost 5 bases and the J segment 6 bases; nucleotides outside the gene matches: 9. The CDR3 loop reads CASSRRTGGVGQPQHF. In DNA form, the CDR3 reads TGTGCCAGCAGCCGACGGACAGGGGGCGTGGGTCAGCCCCAGCATTTT.

This chain joins TRBV19 and TRBJ1-1, with a weak D call TRBD1 (5 bases). Germline V gene data show CDR1 as LNHDA and CDR2 as SQIVND (reference sequence). This CDR3 region has 20 residues. V gave up 3 bases and J gave up 7 bases, with 33 bases separating them. The DNA of the CDR3 is TGTGCCAGTAGTATGAGCCGGGGCGGGTTCCTTGTTCCTGGTGCTAGTGAAGCTTTCTTT. Translated: CASSMSRGGFLVPGASEAFF.

The V gene is TRBV14, the J gene TRBJ1-1; 10 bases match TRBD1. J was trimmed by 5 bases and V by 4 bases; bases with no gene match: 10. This CDR3 has 16 amino acids. CDR1 and CDR2 (germline): SGHDN, FVKESK. This CDR3 is CASSPHGGQGWTEAFF. CDR3 DNA sequence: TGTGCCAGCAGCCCTCACGGGGGACAGGGGTGGACTGAAGCTTTCTTT.

V is TRBV10-2 and J is TRBJ1-1; perhaps TRBD1 as D (6 bases). The germline V gene has CDR1 WSHSY and CDR2 SAAADI. The CDR3 sequence is 12 residues long. Trimming took 3 bases from V and 11 from J, leaving 13 bases between them. The CDR3 nucleotides read TGCGCCAGCAGTGACCCACAGGGCAGGGCTTTCTTT. Its protein product is CASSDPQGRAFF.

The rearrangement links TRBV18 to TRBJ1-4; D not resolved. Germline V CDR1 and CDR2: KGHSH, LQKENI. The V end was cut by 5 bases, the J end by 3 bases, with 7 bases between. The CDR3 loop spans 13 amino acids. CDR3 loop: CASSKNSNEKLFF. In nucleotides, the CDR3 is TGTGCCAGCTCAAAGAACTCTAATGAAAAACTGTTTTTT.

A few counts support this clone. V gene TRBV7-8 combines with J gene TRBJ2-7; D not resolved. Germline V gene sequence: CDR1 SGHVS, CDR2 FQNEAQ. V lost 1 base to trimming and J lost 2 bases, with 9 bases between them. The CDR3 runs 14 residues. CDR3 coding DNA: TGTGCCAGCAGCTTAGAGACGGGCACCTACGAGCAGTACTTC. This codes for CASSLETGTYEQYF.

In its sample, this clone was seen a few times. The gene calls are TRBV28 and TRBJ1-2; weak D call: TRBD1 (6 bases). The CDR3 length is 14 residues. V gave up 4 bases and J gave up 4 bases, with 13 bases separating them. The germline V gene encodes CDR1 MDHEN and CDR2 SYDVKM. This chain's CDR3 is CASSSTGVRYGYTF. DNA for the CDR3: TGTGCCAGCAGTTCGACAGGCGTACGCTATGGCTACACCTTC.

The chain couples TRBV6-5 to TRBJ1-1; TRBD1 is a possible D gene (5 bases). Trimming took off 5 bases at V and 3 bases at J, with 16 bases between the two ends. The CDR3 runs to 15 residues. The germline V gene has CDR1 MNHEY and CDR2 SVGAGI. CDR3 loop: CASSPAERGDTEAFF. CDR3 nucleotides: TGTGCCAGCAGTCCCGCCGAGCGGGGCGACACTGAAGCTTTCTTT.

The chain combines TRBV27 with TRBJ1-6, with 7 bases that match TRBD1. The CDR3 has 17 amino acids. Germline-derived CDR1 and CDR2 are MNHEY and SMNVEV (reference sequence). J was trimmed by 1 base and V by 2 bases; bases with no gene match: 5. In DNA form, the CDR3 reads TGTGCCAGCAGTTTAAGCCACAGGGGTTCCTATAATTCACCCCTCCACTTT. Protein product: CASSLSHRGSYNSPLHF.

This clone showed up just a few times. This chain connects TRBV3-1 (or the pseudogene TRBV3-2) to TRBJ2-7; 9 bases align to TRBD1. The J segment lost 7 bases and the V segment lost 4 bases, leaving 5 bases of the junction unmatched. CDR1 and CDR2 from the germline V gene are LGHDT and YNNKEL (reference sequence). This CDR3 spans 13 amino acids. CDR3 protein: CASSPGQGREQYF. The CDR3 bases are TGTGCCAGCAGCCCTGGACAGGGGAGGGAGCAGTACTTC.

The J gene is TRBJ2-1, the V gene TRBV7-2; a possible D gene is TRBD1 (6 bases). The germline V and J ends were trimmed by 5 bases and 4 bases, with 15 bases remaining between them. The CDR3 totals 15 residues. Germline loops: CDR1 SGHTA, CDR2 FQGNSA. CDR3 loop: CASSPRGGLYNEQFF. The CDR3 DNA reads as TGTGCCAGCAGCCCAAGAGGGGGTCTATACAATGAGCAGTTCTTC. The full variable domain, its missing parts supplied by reference TRBV7-2 and TRBJ2-1, is GAGVSQSPSNKVTEKGKDVELRCDPISGHTALYWYRQSLGQGLEFLIYFQGNSAPDKSGLPSDRFSAERTGGSVSTLTIQRTQQEDSAVYLCASSPRGGLYNEQFFGPGTRLTVL.

The V gene is TRBV3-1 (or the pseudogene TRBV3-2), the J gene TRBJ1-4; no firm D call. Germline loops: CDR1 LGHDT, CDR2 YNNKEL (reference sequence). V lost 0 bases and J lost 8, with 7 bases in between. There are 13 residues in the CDR3. CDR3 nucleotide sequence: TGTGCCAGCAGCCAAGATTTTAGGGAAAAACTGTTTTTT. Its translation is CASSQDFREKLFF.

This rearrangement joins TRBV7-8 to TRBJ2-1; TRBD2 agrees at 8 bases. This CDR3 comprises 17 residues. V dropped 4 bases and J dropped 1; count of bases not matched to a gene: 9. Germline-derived CDR1 and CDR2 are SGHVS and FQNEAQ. CDR3 bases: TGTGCCAGCAGCTCCGGACTAGCTGGCTGGTCCTACAATGAGCAGTTCTTC. Its translation is CASSSGLAGWSYNEQFF.